The 32 T cell receptor beta chains reported below all come from one sample, sequenced in a study of blood T cell repertoires in COVID-19. The data were produced by immunoSEQ multiplex PCR, yet TCRdb's version contains in-frame clones alone and is incomplete. The repertoire holds around 340,000 clones, with roughly 87% as singletons. Sequenced: peripheral blood. The source of these receptors is a woman aged 55-70 years with COVID-19, enrolled during active disease.

The rearrangement links TRBV6-1 to TRBJ1-1, with no clear D. V was shortened by 2 bases and J by 2 bases, with 21 bases between the two germline ends. Germline CDR1 reads MNHNS; CDR2 reads SASEGT. The CDR3 length is 18 residues. The CDR3, as DNA: TGTGCCAGCAGTGAAACGGAGGAGGCAGTCTTGACAAACACTGAAGCTTTCTTT. This translates into CASSETEEAVLTNTEAFF.

V gene TRBV14 combines with J gene TRBJ1-1; possibly TRBD1 for D (5 bases). This CDR3 comprises 13 residues. Germline V gene lookup returns CDR1 SGHDN and CDR2 FVKESK. The V and J ends lost 5 bases and 9 bases respectively, with 16 bases between them. This CDR3 is CASSEDVGPQAFF. CDR3 nucleotide sequence: TGTGCCAGCAGCGAGGACGTGGGGCCCCAAGCTTTCTTT.

The V call is TRBV10-1, the J call TRBJ1-2, with D possibly being TRBD1 (5 bases). The ends were cut back, 6 bases at V and 7 bases at J, with 21 bases in the middle. This CDR3 has 15 amino acids. Germline V gene lookup returns CDR1 WNHNN and CDR2 SYGVQD (reference sequence). The CDR3 spells CASSLRRGDLSGYTF. CDR3 in DNA: TGCGCCAGCAGCCTTAGGCGAGGGGACTTGAGTGGCTACACCTTC.

The rearrangement joins TRBV7-8 to TRBJ2-2; 10 bases fit TRBD1. The CDR3 loop spans 16 amino acids. Germline V gene sequence: CDR1 SGHVS, CDR2 FQNEAQ. The V and J ends lost 6 bases and 4 bases, in that order; junction bases with no gene match: 8. The CDR3 sequence is CASSARRTGGTGELFF. The CDR3 nucleotides read TGTGCCAGCAGTGCCCGAAGGACAGGGGGCACCGGGGAGCTGTTTTTT.

V is TRBV5-5 and J is TRBJ2-7; 7 bases line up with TRBD1. Losses at the gene ends were 4 bases for V and 1 base for J; bases not matched to a gene: 8. The CDR3 is 15 residues long. CDR1 is SGHKS and CDR2 is YYEKEE in the germline V gene (reference sequence). Here the CDR3 DNA reads TGTGCCAGCAGCCAGCCGCAGGGGGATTCCTACGAGCAGTACTTC. Translating gives CASSQPQGDSYEQYF.

The gene calls are TRBV5-8 and TRBJ2-3; TRBD2 is a possible D gene (6 bases). CDR3 size: 15 residues. V lost 4 bases to trimming and J lost 0 bases, with 12 bases between them. Germline CDR1 reads SGHTS; CDR2 reads YDEGEE. CDR3 sequence (DNA): TGTGCCAGCAGCGCCCTGGGGAGGAGCACAGATACGCAGTATTTT. This gives the protein CASSALGRSTDTQYF.

This clone was detected only once. This chain links TRBV5-1 with TRBJ1-2, with TRBD1 matching 8 bases. The V segment lost 4 bases and the J segment 6 bases; nucleotides outside the gene matches: 8. CDR1 SGHRS and CDR2 YFSETQ come from the germline V gene. The CDR3 consists of 14 residues. As DNA, the CDR3 is TGCGCCAGCAGCCCGGAGAGGACAGGGAATGGCTACACCTTC. Translating it yields CASSPERTGNGYTF. The variable domain in full, with the rest retrieved from reference TRBV5-1 and TRBJ1-2, is KAGVTQTPRYLIKTRGQQVTLSCSPISGHRSVSWYQQTPGQGLQFLFEYFSETQRNKGNFPGRFSGRQFSNSRSEMNVSTLELGDSALYLCASSPERTGNGYTFGSGTRLTVV.

J is TRBJ1-5 and V is TRBV5-1; possibly TRBD1 for D (5 bases). V was cut by 4 bases and J by 0 bases, with 11 bases left in between. The CDR3 has 15 amino acids. The V gene's germline CDR1 is SGHRS and CDR2 YFSETQ. CDR3 sequence reads: CASSRGDSSNQPQHF. The CDR3, as DNA: TGCGCCAGCAGCCGCGGGGACTCTAGCAATCAGCCCCAGCATTTT.

The V call is TRBV18, the J call TRBJ1-2; possibly TRBD1 for D (6 bases). Trimming took 5 bases from V and 0 from J, leaving 13 bases between them. The germline V gene encodes CDR1 KGHSH and CDR2 LQKENI. This CDR3 region has 15 residues. This CDR3 reads CASSLAGDPNYGYTF. The DNA of the CDR3 is TGTGCCAGCTCATTAGCAGGGGACCCTAACTATGGCTACACCTTC.

The gene calls are TRBV30 and TRBJ2-1, with D possibly TRBD1 on 5 matching bases. There are 11 residues in the CDR3. Trimming took off 5 bases at V and 6 bases at J, with 8 bases between the two ends. Germline V CDR1 and CDR2: GTSNPN, SVGIG (reference sequence). The CDR3 DNA follows: TGTGCCTGGTGTGGGGCCAATGAGCAGTTCTTC. The encoded protein is CAWCGANEQFF.

The chain recombines TRBV20-1 with TRBJ1-2; D is unclear. CDR3 length: 17 amino acids. V was trimmed by 3 bases and J by 6 bases, leaving 26 bases between them. CDR1 and CDR2 (germline): DFQATT, SNEGSKA (reference sequence). The CDR3 protein is CSASHFGGPPARDGYTF. For the CDR3, the DNA is TGCAGTGCTAGTCACTTCGGAGGCCCCCCGGCTCGAGATGGCTACACCTTC.

For the CDR3, the DNA is TGCAGCTTAAGCGGGGGGGCGGCAAGGGAGCAGTTCTTC. It codes for CSLSGGAAREQFF. V usage is TRBV29-1 and J usage is TRBJ2-1, with 10 positions matching TRBD2. The CDR3 length is 13 residues. Losses at the gene ends were 8 bases for V and 10 bases for J; bases not matched to a gene: 11. CDR1 is SQVTM and CDR2 is ANQGSEA in the germline V gene.

The rearrangement joins TRBV4-2 to TRBJ1-2; D is unclear. CDR3 length equals 15 residues. The V end lost 3 bases, the J end lost 1 base, and 12 bases lay between the germline ends. Germline V gene data show CDR1 as LGHNA and CDR2 as YNFKEQ. The CDR3 sequence is CASSHRREGNYGYTF. In DNA, the CDR3 is TGTGCCAGCAGCCACCGACGAGAGGGTAACTATGGCTACACCTTC.

The V call is TRBV30, the J call TRBJ1-4, with 7 bases aligning to TRBD1. V was pared by 4 bases and J by 5 bases, with 7 bases of the junction left unmatched. The germline gives CDR1 GTSNPN, CDR2 SVGIG (reference sequence). The CDR3 has 14 residues. The CDR3 DNA reads TGTGCCTGGAAGGGGGCCAGACAGAATGAAAAACTGTTTTTT. Protein sequence: CAWKGARQNEKLFF.

The V and J genes are TRBV5-1 and TRBJ2-2; possible D gene TRBD2, 5 bases. This CDR3 is built from 16 residues. Trimming took off 0 bases at V and 0 bases at J, with 9 bases between the two ends. Germline loops: CDR1 SGHRS, CDR2 YFSETQ. The CDR3 nucleotides read TGCGCCAGCAGCTTGGAGAGGGTCTCGAACACCGGGGAGCTGTTTTTT. Its protein is CASSLERVSNTGELFF.

V and J are TRBV28 and TRBJ1-6; a weak D match, TRBD1 (6 bases). The V gene lost 7 bases and the J gene lost 8 bases, with 15 bases spanning the gap. Per germline, CDR1 MDHEN and CDR2 SYDVKM. This CDR3 spans 14 amino acids. CDR3 nucleotides: TGTGCCAGCAAAGGCTACAGGGAATATTCACCCCTCCACTTT. It encodes CASKGYREYSPLHF.

The J gene is TRBJ1-1, the V gene TRBV6-5; D unclear. Germline loops: CDR1 MNHEY, CDR2 SVGAGI. The CDR3 has 13 residues. V was trimmed by 2 bases and J by 0 bases, leaving 4 bases between them. The CDR3 loop reads CASSYLMNTEAFF. CDR3 in DNA: TGTGCCAGCAGTTACCTAATGAACACTGAAGCTTTCTTT.

In this sample, this clone turned up once. The rearrangement links TRBV27 to TRBJ1-3, with D possibly TRBD1 on 6 matching bases. From germline, CDR1 is MNHEY and CDR2 SMNVEV (reference sequence). The CDR3 is 14 residues long. With 5 bases removed from V and 0 bases from J, the gap between germline ends came to 8 bases. DNA for the CDR3: TGTGCCAGCAGTGGGACAAGCTCTGGAAACACCATATATTTT. It yields the protein CASSGTSSGNTIYF.

The chain couples TRBV9 to TRBJ2-3; 10 nucleotides match TRBD2. J gave up 6 bases and V 1 base, and 8 bases lay outside the gene matches. The CDR3 runs 16 residues. From germline, CDR1 is SGDLS and CDR2 YYNGEE. This CDR3 reads CASSVWERGGRDTQYF. In DNA form, the CDR3 reads TGTGCCAGCAGCGTATGGGAGCGGGGGGGAAGGGATACGCAGTATTTT.

This chain joins TRBV5-8 and TRBJ1-5; 7 bases fit TRBD1. V trimming: 3 bases; J trimming: 1 base; junction bases outside the gene matches: 7. The length of the CDR3 is 16 residues. Germline loops: CDR1 SGHTS, CDR2 YDEGEE. The CDR3 reads CASSSLQGLSNQPQHF. The CDR3, as DNA: TGTGCCAGCAGCTCTCTACAGGGGCTAAGCAATCAGCCCCAGCATTTT.

This clone has more than one count but fewer than ten. The J gene is TRBJ2-7, the V gene TRBV6-5; 10 nucleotides match TRBD1. V dropped 4 bases and J dropped 3; count of bases not matched to a gene: 6. The CDR3 loop spans 15 amino acids. CDR1 and CDR2 (germline): MNHEY, SVGAGI. The CDR3 DNA is TGTGCCAGCAGTTTCGGGGGACAGGGGCACTACGAGCAGTACTTC. Its protein product is CASSFGGQGHYEQYF.

This clone was observed once. This chain joins TRBV5-6 and TRBJ1-1; D gene ambiguous. Trimming shortened V by 0 bases and J by 0 bases, and 12 bases separated the two germline ends. Germline V gene data show CDR1 as SGHDT and CDR2 as YYEEEE. The CDR3 sequence is 16 residues long. The CDR3 DNA is TGTGCCAGCAGCTTGGCCAGAGGGTTGGTGAACACTGAAGCTTTCTTT. Encoded protein: CASSLARGLVNTEAFF.

This clone came up a few times. V is TRBV19 and J is TRBJ2-2; TRBD1 might be the D (6 bases). CDR1 is LNHDA and CDR2 is SQIVND in the germline V gene (reference sequence). Between the trimmed V and J ends, which lost 3 bases and 1 base, there was a span of 9 bases. CDR3 length: 15 amino acids. The CDR3 bases are TGTGCCAGTAGTATCCCGGGACAGAACACCGGGGAGCTGTTTTTT. Its protein is CASSIPGQNTGELFF. Supplemented by reference TRBV19 and TRBJ2-2, the full variable domain reads DGGITQSPKYLFRKEGQNVTLSCEQNLNHDAMYWYRQDPGQGLRLIYYSQIVNDFQKGDIAEGYSVSREKKESFPLTVTSAQKNPTAFYLCASSIPGQNTGELFFGEGSRLTVL.

The chain recombines TRBV30 with TRBJ2-2; 7 nucleotides agree with TRBD2. The CDR3 has 15 amino acids. J gave up 1 base and V 5 bases, and 7 bases lay outside the gene matches. Germline values: CDR1 GTSNPN, CDR2 SVGIG (reference sequence). DNA of the CDR3: TGTGCCTGGCTGGGGGGGACGGTGAACACCGGGGAGCTGTTTTTT. Protein product: CAWLGGTVNTGELFF.

This clone came up once. This rearrangement joins TRBV19 to TRBJ2-3; 15 nucleotides line up with TRBD2. The V gene end was trimmed by 3 bases and the J gene end by 7 bases; junction bases not matched to a gene: 5. Germline CDR1 and CDR2: LNHDA and SQIVND (reference sequence). The CDR3 has 16 residues. The CDR3 loop reads CASSIWTSGGANTQYF. Written as DNA, the CDR3 is TGTGCCAGTAGTATTTGGACTAGCGGGGGGGCAAATACGCAGTATTTT.

In its sample, this clone was seen once. This chain connects TRBV9 to TRBJ2-5, with D possibly TRBD2 on 6 matching bases. Trimming cost V 4 bases and J 5 bases, with 15 bases left between them. This CDR3 region has 14 residues. The germline V gene encodes CDR1 SGDLS and CDR2 YYNGEE. Here the CDR3 reads CASSTRLGGETQYF. The CDR3 DNA follows: TGTGCCAGCAGCACACGACTAGGCGGGGAGACCCAGTACTTC.

The chain uses TRBV6-2 or TRBV6-3 and TRBJ2-7, with 7 bases identical to TRBD2. Germline V lookup: CDR1 MNHEY, CDR2 SVGEGT. CDR3 size: 11 residues. Trimming at V came to 5 bases and at J to 5 bases, leaving 0 bases not matched to a gene. The CDR3 spells CASSSGDEQYF. The DNA for the CDR3 is TGTGCCAGCAGTAGCGGGGACGAGCAGTACTTC.

This clone was observed a handful of times. The chain joins TRBV5-1 to TRBJ1-5, with TRBD1 matching over 7 bases. The CDR3 covers 16 residues. The trim removed 3 bases at V and 2 bases at J, leaving 8 bases unmatched. Germline V gene sequence: CDR1 SGHRS, CDR2 YFSETQ. DNA for the CDR3: TGCGCCAGCAGCTATGGACTCCAGGGGGGCAATCAGCCCCAGCATTTT. Amino acid sequence: CASSYGLQGGNQPQHF.

The rearrangement joins TRBV5-4 to TRBJ2-2; a weak D match, TRBD2 (6 bases). CDR1 and CDR2 from the germline V gene are SGHNT and YYREEE (reference sequence). CDR3 length: 17 amino acids. V was clipped by 4 bases and J by 1 base, with 17 bases between them. The CDR3 region is CASSGGVRSKNTGELFF. CDR3 DNA: TGTGCCAGCAGCGGCGGGGTCAGGAGCAAGAACACCGGGGAGCTGTTTTTT.

A single count supports this clone. The CDR3 is CASSQGTGSYNEQFF. The CDR3 DNA sequence: TGTGCCAGCTCACAAGGGACAGGGTCCTACAATGAGCAGTTCTTC. The chain recombines TRBV18 with TRBJ2-1, with 9 bases fitting TRBD1. Trimming took 4 bases from V and 1 from J; bases not matched to a gene: 2. This CDR3 comprises 15 residues. The germline V gene encodes CDR1 KGHSH and CDR2 LQKENI.

The rearrangement uses TRBV29-1 and TRBJ1-4; tentatively, D is TRBD1 (6 bases). Trimming removed 1 base from V and 10 bases from J, with 10 bases in between. The CDR3 sequence is 12 residues long. Germline values: CDR1 SQVTM, CDR2 ANQGSEA. CDR3 amino acids: CSVEGGGGKLFF. The CDR3, as DNA: TGCAGCGTTGAAGGAGGGGGTGGAAAACTGTTTTTT.

Notes on this clone: Other nucleotide sequences in the sample specify the same CDR3. The chain carries TRBV6-5 and TRBJ1-5, with no clear D. The CDR3 is 13 amino acids. Germline loops: CDR1 MNHEY, CDR2 SVGAGI. Trimming took 6 bases from V and 0 from J, leaving 6 bases between them. CDR3 in amino acids: CASRLDSNQPQHF. The CDR3 DNA is TGTGCCAGCAGGTTAGATAGCAATCAGCCCCAGCATTTT.